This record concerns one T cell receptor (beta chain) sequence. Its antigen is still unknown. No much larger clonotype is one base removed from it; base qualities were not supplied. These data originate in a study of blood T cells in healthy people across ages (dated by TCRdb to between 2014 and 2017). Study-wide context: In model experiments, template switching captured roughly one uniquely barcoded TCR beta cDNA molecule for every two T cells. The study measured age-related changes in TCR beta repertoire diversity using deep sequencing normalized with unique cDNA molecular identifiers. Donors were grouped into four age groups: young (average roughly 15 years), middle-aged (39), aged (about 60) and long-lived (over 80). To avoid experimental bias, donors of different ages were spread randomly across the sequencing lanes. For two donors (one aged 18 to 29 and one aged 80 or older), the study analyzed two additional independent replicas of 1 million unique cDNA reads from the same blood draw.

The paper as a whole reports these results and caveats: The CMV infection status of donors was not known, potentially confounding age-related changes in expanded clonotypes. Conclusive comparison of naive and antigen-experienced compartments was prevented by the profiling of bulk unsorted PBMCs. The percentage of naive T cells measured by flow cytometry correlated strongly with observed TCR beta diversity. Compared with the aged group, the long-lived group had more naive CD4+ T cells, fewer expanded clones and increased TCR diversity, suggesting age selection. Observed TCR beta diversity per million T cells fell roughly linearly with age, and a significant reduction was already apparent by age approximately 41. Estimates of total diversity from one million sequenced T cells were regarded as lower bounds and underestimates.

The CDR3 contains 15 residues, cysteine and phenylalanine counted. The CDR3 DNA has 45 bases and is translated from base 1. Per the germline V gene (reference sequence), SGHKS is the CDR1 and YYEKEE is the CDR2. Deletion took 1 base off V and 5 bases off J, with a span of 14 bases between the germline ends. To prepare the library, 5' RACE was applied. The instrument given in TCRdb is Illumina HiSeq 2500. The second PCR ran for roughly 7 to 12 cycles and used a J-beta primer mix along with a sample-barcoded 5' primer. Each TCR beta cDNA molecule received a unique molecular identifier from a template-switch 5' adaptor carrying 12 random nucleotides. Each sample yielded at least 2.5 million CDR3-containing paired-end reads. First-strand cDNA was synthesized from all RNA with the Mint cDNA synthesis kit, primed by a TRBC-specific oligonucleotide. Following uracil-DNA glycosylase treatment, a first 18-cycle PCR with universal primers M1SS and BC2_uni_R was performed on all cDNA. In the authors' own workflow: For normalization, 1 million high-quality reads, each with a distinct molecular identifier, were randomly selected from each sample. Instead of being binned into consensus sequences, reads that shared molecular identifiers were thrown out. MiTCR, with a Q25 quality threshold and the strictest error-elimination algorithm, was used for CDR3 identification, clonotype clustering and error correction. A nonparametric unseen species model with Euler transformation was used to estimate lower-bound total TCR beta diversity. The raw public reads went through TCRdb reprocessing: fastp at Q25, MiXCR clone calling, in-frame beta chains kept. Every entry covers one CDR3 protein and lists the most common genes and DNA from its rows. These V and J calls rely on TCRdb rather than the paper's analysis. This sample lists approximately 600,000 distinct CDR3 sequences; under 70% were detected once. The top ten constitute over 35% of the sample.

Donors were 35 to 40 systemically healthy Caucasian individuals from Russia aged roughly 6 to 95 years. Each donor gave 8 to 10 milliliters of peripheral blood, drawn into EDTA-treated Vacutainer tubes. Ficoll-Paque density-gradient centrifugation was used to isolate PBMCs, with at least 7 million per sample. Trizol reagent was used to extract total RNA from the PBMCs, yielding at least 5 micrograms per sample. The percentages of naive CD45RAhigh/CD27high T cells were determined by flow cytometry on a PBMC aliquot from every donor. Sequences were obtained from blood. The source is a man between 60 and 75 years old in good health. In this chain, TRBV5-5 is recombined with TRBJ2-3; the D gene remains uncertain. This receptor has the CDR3 CASSLRLGMGDTQYF. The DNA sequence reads TGTGCCAGCAGCTTGCGCCTGGGAATGGGAGATACGCAGTATTTT.